Shown below are 21 T cell receptor beta chains from a single sample sequenced in a study of shared clonotypes between healthy human individuals. Produced via immunoSEQ multiplex PCR; TCRdb's table is partial and in-frame only. Of 2 million to 2.5 million clones listed, 85% to 95% are singletons. Sequenced input: naive CD4+ T cells sorted from blood. The subset denotes: CD45RA+ positively selected. The receptor set was obtained from a man in his late teens or twenties in good health.

This chain joins TRBV5-1 and TRBJ2-5, with TRBD2 identical over 7 bases. The junction had 12 bases not matched to a gene; V was cut back by 2 bases and J by 5 bases. Germline V lookup: CDR1 SGHRS, CDR2 YFSETQ. CDR3 length equals 16 residues. The CDR3 coding sequence is TGCGCCAGCAGCTTTGAGGGCCTAGCGGCCACGGAGACCCAGTACTTC. Translation gives CASSFEGLAATETQYF. The whole variable domain, filled in from reference TRBV5-1 and TRBJ2-5, reads KAGVTQTPRYLIKTRGQQVTLSCSPISGHRSVSWYQQTPGQGLQFLFEYFSETQRNKGNFPGRFSGRQFSNSRSEMNVSTLELGDSALYLCASSFEGLAATETQYFGPGTRLLVL.

This chain connects TRBV4-1 to TRBJ2-2; perhaps D is TRBD1 or TRBD2 (5 bases each). V shed 1 base and J shed 0 bases, with 9 bases lying between them. Per germline, CDR1 MGHRA and CDR2 YSYEKL. The CDR3 contains 16 residues. The CDR3 bases are TGCGCCAGCAGCCAAGTTGGGGGTTCGAACACCGGGGAGCTGTTTTTT. Translating it yields CASSQVGGSNTGELFF.

This chain joins TRBV7-9 and TRBJ2-3, with D uncertain. Per the germline V gene, CDR1 is SEHNR and CDR2 is FQNEAQ (reference sequence). V was pared by 0 bases and J by 2 bases, with 9 bases between. The CDR3 consists of 15 residues. The CDR3 nucleotides read TGTGCCAGCAGCTTAGCGAGGAGTTTCACAGATACGCAGTATTTT. It specifies CASSLARSFTDTQYF.

This clone was counted once. The rearrangement joins TRBV29-1 to TRBJ2-7, with a weak D call TRBD2 (5 bases). CDR3 size: 14 residues. V lost 4 bases, J lost 6 bases, and 19 bases lay in between. Germline CDR1 and CDR2: SQVTM and ANQGSEA. Written as DNA, the CDR3 is TGCAGCGTTGGGTTTGAGCGGTCGAGGCGCGAGCAGTACTTC. Its protein is CSVGFERSRREQYF.

Comment on this clone: This CDR3 is also generated by other DNA sequences in the sample. The rearrangement uses TRBV29-1 and TRBJ2-3; a possible D gene is TRBD1 (5 bases). The CDR3 loop spans 12 amino acids. Germline V gene lookup returns CDR1 SQVTM and CDR2 ANQGSEA. Trimming removed 4 bases at V and 6 bases at J, with 11 bases between. The CDR3 spells CSVVLAGDTQYF. CDR3 DNA: TGCAGCGTTGTTCTGGCAGGGGATACGCAGTATTTT.

The chain employs TRBV7-2 and TRBJ1-5; the match to TRBD1 covers 7 bases. Germline loops: CDR1 SGHTA, CDR2 FQGNSA. This CDR3 comprises 15 residues. V shed 1 base, J shed 6 bases, and the junction held 6 bases outside the gene matches. CDR3 nucleotide sequence: TGTGCCAGCAGCTTAGTACTAGGGGGCAGTCAGCCCCAGCATTTT. Amino acid sequence: CASSLVLGGSQPQHF.

This clone occurred a few times. The same CDR3 can be traced to other DNA sequences in this sample. The chain recombines TRBV7-2 with TRBJ1-4; D is possibly TRBD1 (6 bases). Germline CDR1 SGHTA, CDR2 FQGNSA. The CDR3 has 14 amino acids. V was trimmed by 5 bases and J by 7 bases, leaving 14 bases between them. CDR3 region: CASSIGGAGEKLFF. The CDR3 DNA sequence: TGTGCCAGCAGCATCGGGGGCGCGGGTGAAAAACTGTTTTTT.

Points on this clone: Other nucleotide sequences from this sample produce the same CDR3. This chain uses TRBV7-2 with TRBJ2-7; 8 nucleotides align to TRBD2. V was pared by 4 bases and J by 1 base, with 6 bases of the junction left unmatched. Germline V gene data show CDR1 as SGHTA and CDR2 as FQGNSA. This CDR3 is built from 15 residues. CDR3 loop: CASSSAGTSSYEQYF. CDR3 sequence (DNA): TGTGCCAGCAGCTCGGCCGGGACTAGTTCCTACGAGCAGTACTTC.

The CDR3 here is CASSSGGKGNIQYF. The CDR3 nucleotides are TGTGCCAGCAGCTCCGGGGGCAAGGGCAACATTCAGTACTTC. The chain recombines TRBV7-9 with TRBJ2-4; either TRBD1 or TRBD2 may supply D (6 bases each). The CDR3 loop spans 14 amino acids. The V and J ends lost 4 bases and 7 bases respectively, with 14 bases between them. In germline, CDR1 is SEHNR, CDR2 FQNEAQ (reference sequence).

V usage is TRBV9 and J usage is TRBJ2-7; possibly TRBD1 or TRBD2 for D (5 bases each). Germline V gives CDR1 SGDLS, CDR2 YYNGEE. V was cut by 6 bases and J by 6 bases, with 16 bases left in between. The length of the CDR3 is 13 residues. The DNA of the CDR3 is TGTGCCAGCACTTCAGGGAGCGCCGGCGAGCAGTACTTC. It encodes CASTSGSAGEQYF.

This chain uses TRBV10-3 with TRBJ1-1; TRBD1 is a possible D gene (5 bases). CDR3 length: 14 residues. Germline CDR1 and CDR2: ENHRY and SYGVKD. The V and J ends lost 6 bases and 0 bases respectively, with 11 bases between them. The CDR3 coding sequence is TGTGCCATCAGGTCGACAGACATGAACACTGAAGCTTTCTTT. Translation gives CAIRSTDMNTEAFF.

The V gene is TRBV27, the J gene TRBJ2-1; the D is unclear. Germline values: CDR1 MNHEY, CDR2 SMNVEV (reference sequence). The CDR3 has 13 residues. Between the trimmed V and J ends, which lost 3 bases and 4 bases, there was a span of 7 bases. The CDR3 DNA sequence: TGTGCCAGCAGTTTGAACGGATACAATGAGCAGTTCTTC. Its translation is CASSLNGYNEQFF.

About this clone itself: Distinct nucleotide sequences in the sample also encode this CDR3. CDR3 nucleotide sequence: TGTGCCAGCAGTGGGCAGGGGGCAAACTATGGCTACACCTTC. As protein: CASSGQGANYGYTF. The chain employs TRBV2 and TRBJ1-2; 8 nucleotides line up with TRBD1. V trimming: 4 bases; J trimming: 2 bases; junction bases outside the gene matches: 3. Germline V gives CDR1 SNHLY, CDR2 FYNNEI. The CDR3 sequence is 14 residues long.

This rearrangement joins TRBV4-1 to TRBJ2-1, with a tentative D call TRBD1 (5 bases). Trimming removed 2 bases at V and 5 bases at J, with 34 bases between. CDR3 size: 22 residues. Per the germline V gene, CDR1 is MGHRA and CDR2 is YSYEKL. The DNA of the CDR3 is TGCGCCAGCAGCCAACTGATTGTGCGAGAGGCTCTCGGCCGATGGGGCGACAATGAGCAGTTCTTC. It codes for CASSQLIVREALGRWGDNEQFF.

The rearrangement joins TRBV6-1 to TRBJ1-5; D is uncertain. The germline CDR1 and CDR2 sequences are MNHNS and SASEGT. V was trimmed by 3 bases and J by 3 bases, leaving 12 bases between them. The length of the CDR3 is 15 residues. In nucleotides, the CDR3 is TGTGCCAGCAGTGACAGTTGGCAGCTCAATCAGCCCCAGCATTTT. It yields the protein CASSDSWQLNQPQHF.

The chain has TRBV30 and TRBJ2-1; D is undetermined. The CDR3 sequence is 11 residues long. CDR1 and CDR2 (germline): GTSNPN, SVGIG (reference sequence). CDR3 sequence: CGAIGGNEQFF. CDR3 coding DNA: TGTGGGGCCATTGGCGGCAATGAGCAGTTCTTC.

J is TRBJ1-1 and V is TRBV28, with D perhaps TRBD1 (6 bases). CDR1 and CDR2 (germline): MDHEN, SYDVKM. The CDR3 runs to 15 residues. V lost 10 bases and J lost 1, with 19 bases in between. DNA of the CDR3: TGTGCCACCCGACCTCCGGACAGAGCGAACACTGAAGCTTTCTTT. It encodes CATRPPDRANTEAFF.

The chain recombines TRBV6-5 with TRBJ2-1; D is possibly TRBD1 or TRBD2 (6 bases each). Germline V gene sequence: CDR1 MNHEY, CDR2 SVGAGI. The ends were cut back, 4 bases at V and 8 bases at J, with 18 bases in the middle. CDR3 size: 15 residues. Here the CDR3 DNA reads TGTGCCAGCAGTTCTTTAGGGGGGCCTCGGGATGAGCAGTTCTTC. Protein sequence: CASSSLGGPRDEQFF.

The V gene is TRBV7-6, the J gene TRBJ2-1, with 9 bases lining up with TRBD1. After removal of 5 bases from V and 2 bases from J, the junction contained 10 bases not matched to a gene. Germline values: CDR1 SGHVS, CDR2 FNYEAQ. The CDR3 contains 17 residues. The CDR3 reads CASSTRLRDRAYNEQFF. The CDR3 DNA reads TGTGCCAGCAGCACGCGGCTCCGGGACAGGGCCTACAATGAGCAGTTCTTC.

The rearrangement links TRBV5-1 to TRBJ2-5, with 13 nucleotides matching TRBD2. After removal of 3 bases from V and 2 bases from J, the junction contained 10 bases not matched to a gene. The germline gives CDR1 SGHRS, CDR2 YFSETQ. CDR3 length: 18 residues. The CDR3 bases are TGCGCCAGCAGCTCTCGGGGGGGACTAGCGGGACCACAAGAGACCCAGTACTTC. Its translation: CASSSRGGLAGPQETQYF.

The gene calls are TRBV11-2 and TRBJ2-5, with a tentative D call TRBD1 (5 bases). Germline V gives CDR1 SGHAT, CDR2 FQNNGV. With 2 bases removed from V and 4 bases from J, the gap between germline ends came to 11 bases. The CDR3 spans 14 residues. CDR3 sequence (DNA): TGTGCCAGCAGCTTAAGAAGAACAGGAGAGACCCAGTACTTC. It codes for CASSLRRTGETQYF.